The 6 T cell receptor beta chains given below trace back to one sample, sequenced in a study of cytomegalovirus exposure and HLA in healthy donors. PCR employed 60 Vbeta and 13 Jbeta primers. Libraries were prepared by immunoSEQ multiplex PCR; TCRdb keeps only in-frame clonotypes and omits some of them. In total, the table holds just under 60,000 clones. Sequenced: PBMCs. Receptor source: a male donor in good health and CMV-seronegative.

The V and J genes are TRBV7-9 and TRBJ2-3, with TRBD2 matching over 12 bases. The CDR3 runs to 16 residues. Germline V CDR1 and CDR2: SEHNR, FQNEAQ (reference sequence). With 2 bases clipped from V and 5 bases from J, the junction kept 5 bases outside the gene matches. The CDR3 loop is CASSLLAGGKGDTQYF. In DNA form, the CDR3 reads TGTGCCAGCAGCTTACTAGCGGGAGGGAAGGGAGATACGCAGTATTTT.

The J gene is TRBJ2-3, the V gene TRBV2, with TRBD1 identical over 9 bases. V was clipped by 7 bases and J by 3 bases; unmatched bases: 2. The CDR3 contains 13 residues. Germline V gene lookup returns CDR1 SNHLY and CDR2 FYNNEI. The CDR3 sequence: CASNGQGTDTQYF. CDR3 nucleotide sequence: TGTGCCAGCAATGGACAGGGGACAGATACGCAGTATTTT.

To note about this clone: The junction does not match germline at one end; this may be a read error. The rearrangement uses TRBV30 and TRBJ1-4; 7 positions match TRBD1. Germline CDR1 GTSNPN, CDR2 SVGIG (reference sequence). The CDR3 spans 15 residues. CDR3 sequence reads: CAGSRQTGMDEKLFF. In nucleotides, the CDR3 is TGTGCCGGGAGCCGACAGACAGGGATGGATGAAAAACTGTTTTTT.

Of note for this clone: One junction end does not reproduce the germline sequence, and a read error may be involved. The same CDR3 can be traced to other DNA sequences in this sample. V is TRBV15 and J is TRBJ1-6; D is possibly TRBD1 (6 bases). CDR1 and CDR2 (germline): LNHNV, YYDKDF (reference sequence). This CDR3 has 16 residues. The CDR3 DNA follows: TGTGCCACCAGCAGAGAGACAGGAGTGGGAGCTTCACCCCTACACTTT. Amino acid sequence: CATSRETGVGASPLHF. The full variable domain, completed using reference TRBV15 and TRBJ1-6, is DAMVIQNPRYQVTQFGKPVTLSCSQTLNHNVMYWYQQKSSQAPKLLFHYYDKDFNNEADTPDNFQSRRPNTSFCFLDIRSPGLGDTAMYLCATSRETGVGASPLHFGNGTRLTVT.

The rearrangement uses TRBV28 and TRBJ2-7; 8 positions match TRBD1. CDR1 is MDHEN, CDR2 SYDVKM, per germline. Germline trimming cut 5 bases from V and 7 bases from J; bases unmatched to any gene: 7. The CDR3 totals 13 residues. This CDR3 is CASSPLDRAEQYF. DNA for the CDR3: TGTGCCAGCAGTCCTTTGGACAGGGCGGAGCAGTACTTC.

The gene calls are TRBV14 and TRBJ2-7; no clear D gene. V was pared by 0 bases and J by 3 bases, with 15 bases between. The CDR3 spans 16 residues. In germline, CDR1 is SGHDN, CDR2 FVKESK. The CDR3 DNA is TGTGCCAGCAGCCAAGATGCAGGCAGAGTGGTCTACGAGCAGTACTTC. It yields the protein CASSQDAGRVVYEQYF.